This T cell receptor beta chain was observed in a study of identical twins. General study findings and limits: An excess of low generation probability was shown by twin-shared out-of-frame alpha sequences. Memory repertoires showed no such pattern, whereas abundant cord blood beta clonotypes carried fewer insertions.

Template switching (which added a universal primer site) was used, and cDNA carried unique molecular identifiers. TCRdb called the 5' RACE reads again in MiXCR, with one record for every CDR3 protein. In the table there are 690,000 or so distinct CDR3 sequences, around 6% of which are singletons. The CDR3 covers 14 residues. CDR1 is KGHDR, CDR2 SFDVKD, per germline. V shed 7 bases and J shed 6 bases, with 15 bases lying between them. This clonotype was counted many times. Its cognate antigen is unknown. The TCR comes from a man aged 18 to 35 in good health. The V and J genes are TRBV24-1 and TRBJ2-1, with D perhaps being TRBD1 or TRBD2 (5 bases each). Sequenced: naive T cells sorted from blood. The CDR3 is CATRGDSRTNEQFF. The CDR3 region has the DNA TGTGCCACCAGGGGAGACAGCCGCACCAATGAGCAGTTCTTC.